This T cell receptor (beta chain) appears in the sequencing data of a study of blood T cell repertoires in COVID-19. The overall study: The United States, Italy and Spain provided the acute and convalescent COVID-19 samples. The cDNA or gDNA used as material had been derived from T cells, B-cell-depleted T cells, or PBMCs.

Original data processing: Estimated nucleated cell counts came from reference gene primer amplification. The assay was immunoSEQ multiplex PCR, and TCRdb's table has in-frame clones only and misses some. That table furnishes V, J and clone size, whereas the DNA furnished D and trimming. The data show roughly 130,000 clones, more than 70% seen once. Ages ranged from about 18 to 89 years, with residence in around 24 US areas. There are a few counts of this clone. The sample was PBMCs or T cells enriched from blood (not recorded which). The clonotype was recovered from a man aged 35-49 years with acute COVID-19.

CDR3 protein: CASSRGASGLSYEQYF. The CDR3 nucleotides are TGTGCCAGCAGCCGGGGGGCTAGCGGGTTATCCTACGAGCAGTACTTC. The chain has TRBV3-1 (or the pseudogene TRBV3-2) and TRBJ2-7; TRBD2 matches at 8 bases. Trimming at V came to 4 bases and at J to 1 base, leaving 9 bases not matched to a gene. Germline V CDR1 and CDR2: LGHDT, YNNKEL (reference sequence). The CDR3 is 16 residues long.